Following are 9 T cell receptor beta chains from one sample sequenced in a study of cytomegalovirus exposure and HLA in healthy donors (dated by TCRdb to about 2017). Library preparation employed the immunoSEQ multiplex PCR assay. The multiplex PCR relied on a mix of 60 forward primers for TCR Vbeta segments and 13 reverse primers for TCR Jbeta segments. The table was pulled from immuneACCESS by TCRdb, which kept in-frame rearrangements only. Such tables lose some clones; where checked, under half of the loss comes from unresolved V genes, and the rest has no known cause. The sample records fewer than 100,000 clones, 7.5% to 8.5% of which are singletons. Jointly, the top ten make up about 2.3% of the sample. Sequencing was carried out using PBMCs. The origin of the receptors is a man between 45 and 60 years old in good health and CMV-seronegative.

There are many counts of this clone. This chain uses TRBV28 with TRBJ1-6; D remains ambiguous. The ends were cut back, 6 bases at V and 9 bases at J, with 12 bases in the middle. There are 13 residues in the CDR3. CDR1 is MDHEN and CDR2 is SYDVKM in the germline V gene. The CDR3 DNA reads TGTGCCAGCAGCGAGGGCCCATCTTCACCCCTCCACTTT. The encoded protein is CASSEGPSSPLHF.

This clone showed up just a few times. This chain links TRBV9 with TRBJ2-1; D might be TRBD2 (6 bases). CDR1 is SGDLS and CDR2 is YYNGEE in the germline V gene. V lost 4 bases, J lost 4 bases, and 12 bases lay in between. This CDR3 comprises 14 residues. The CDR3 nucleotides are TGTGCCAGCAGCCCTGGGGACTCTTACAATGAGCAGTTCTTC. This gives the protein CASSPGDSYNEQFF.

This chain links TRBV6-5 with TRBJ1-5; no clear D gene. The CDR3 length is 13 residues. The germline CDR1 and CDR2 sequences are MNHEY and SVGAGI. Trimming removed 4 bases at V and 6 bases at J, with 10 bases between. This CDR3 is CASSSSPTQPQHF. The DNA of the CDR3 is TGTGCCAGCAGTTCCAGTCCAACTCAGCCCCAGCATTTT.

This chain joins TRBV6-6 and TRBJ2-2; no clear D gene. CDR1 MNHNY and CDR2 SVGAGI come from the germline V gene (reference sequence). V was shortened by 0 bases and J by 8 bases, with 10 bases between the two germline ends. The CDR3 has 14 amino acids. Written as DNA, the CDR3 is TGTGCCAGCAGTTACTCGATGGCCAGGGGGGAGCTGTTTTTT. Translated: CASSYSMARGELFF.

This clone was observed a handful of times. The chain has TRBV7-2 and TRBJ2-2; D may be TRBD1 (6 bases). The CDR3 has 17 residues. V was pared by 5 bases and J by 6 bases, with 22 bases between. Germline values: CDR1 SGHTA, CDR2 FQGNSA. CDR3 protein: CASSPPQGLTDSGELFF. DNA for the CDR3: TGTGCCAGCAGCCCCCCCCAGGGGCTCACGGATTCCGGGGAGCTGTTTTTT.

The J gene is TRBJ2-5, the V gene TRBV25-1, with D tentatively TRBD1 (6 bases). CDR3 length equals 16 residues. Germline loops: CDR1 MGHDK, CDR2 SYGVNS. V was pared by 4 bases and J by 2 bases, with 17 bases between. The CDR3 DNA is TGTGCCAGCAGTGTGATGCCCGGCAGGGGACAAGAGACCCAGTACTTC. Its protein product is CASSVMPGRGQETQYF.

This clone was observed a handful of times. CDR3 amino acids: CAWSPNTGNTIYF. DNA for the CDR3: TGTGCCTGGAGTCCAAACACTGGAAACACCATATATTTT. The chain combines TRBV30 with TRBJ1-3; D call uncertain. The germline V gene encodes CDR1 GTSNPN and CDR2 SVGIG (reference sequence). Trimming cost V 2 bases and J 2 bases, with 7 bases left between them. The CDR3 sequence is 13 residues long. The full variable domain, in which reference TRBV30 and TRBJ1-3 provide the parts outside the CDR3, is SQTIHQWPATLVQPVGSPLSLECTVEGTSNPNLYWYRQAAGRGLQLLFYSVGIGQISSEVPQNLSASRPQDRQFILSSKKLLLSDSGFYLCAWSPNTGNTIYFGEGSWLTVV.

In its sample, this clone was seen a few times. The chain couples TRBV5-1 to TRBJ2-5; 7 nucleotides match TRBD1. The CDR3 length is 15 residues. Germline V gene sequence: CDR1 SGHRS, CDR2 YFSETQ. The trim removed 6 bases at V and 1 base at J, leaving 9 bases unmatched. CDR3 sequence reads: CASIPLPGGQETQYF. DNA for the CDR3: TGCGCCAGCATTCCTCTCCCAGGGGGCCAAGAGACCCAGTACTTC.

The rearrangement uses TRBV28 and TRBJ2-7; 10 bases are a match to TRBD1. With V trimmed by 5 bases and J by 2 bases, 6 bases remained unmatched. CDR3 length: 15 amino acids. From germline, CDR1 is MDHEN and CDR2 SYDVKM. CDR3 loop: CASSQPGTGAYEQYF. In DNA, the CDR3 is TGTGCCAGCAGTCAACCCGGGACAGGGGCCTACGAGCAGTACTTC.